The 26 T cell receptor beta chains reported below all come from one sample, sequenced in a study of OX40 agonist ivuxolimab in advanced cancers. The protocol was immunoSEQ multiplex PCR, while the TCRdb copy is restricted to in-frame clones and leaves out a portion. This sample has nearly 20,000 clones, with approximately 83% found just once. The material was CD4+ or CD8+ T cells sorted from blood, obtained in a trial of the OX40 agonist ivuxolimab. All receptors come from an adult with an advanced solid tumor such as melanoma, head and neck, liver or kidney cancer.

V is TRBV2 and J is TRBJ2-1; TRBD2 aligns across 7 bases. This CDR3 is 15 amino acids long. Germline assignment: CDR1 SNHLY and CDR2 FYNNEI. The V and J ends lost 2 bases and 4 bases, in that order; junction bases with no gene match: 5. The CDR3 region is CASSEISSGYNEQFF. The CDR3 nucleotides are TGTGCCAGCAGTGAAATCTCTAGCGGATACAATGAGCAGTTCTTC.

The chain joins TRBV5-4 to TRBJ2-3; D unresolved. Trimming removed 4 bases at V and 3 bases at J, with 6 bases between. CDR3 size: 12 residues. CDR1 is SGHNT and CDR2 is YYREEE in the germline V gene (reference sequence). The CDR3 region has the DNA TGTGCCAGCAGCGCTAGTACAGATACGCAGTATTTT. Translating it yields CASSASTDTQYF.

CDR3 sequence reads: CASSLRDRGAIGTEAFF. DNA of the CDR3: TGTGCCAGCAGCTTAAGGGACAGGGGGGCAATAGGGACTGAAGCTTTCTTT. The chain couples TRBV7-2 to TRBJ1-1; 11 nucleotides agree with TRBD1. The CDR3 runs 17 residues. Germline V gene sequence: CDR1 SGHTA, CDR2 FQGNSA. After removal of 2 bases from V and 5 bases from J, the junction contained 10 bases not matched to a gene.

In this sample, this clone turned up once. The genes are TRBV19 and TRBJ2-1; 9 nucleotides align to TRBD2. The germline V gene has CDR1 LNHDA and CDR2 SQIVND (reference sequence). V shed 0 bases, J shed 2 bases, and the junction held 2 bases outside the gene matches. The CDR3 spans 16 residues. The CDR3 nucleotides are TGTGCCAGTAGTATAGATCTAGCGGGACCCTACAATGAGCAGTTCTTC. It is translated as CASSIDLAGPYNEQFF.

This clone was found a few times. The chain carries TRBV29-1 and TRBJ2-1; 12 nucleotides align to TRBD2. V shed 2 bases, J shed 9 bases, and the junction held 14 bases outside the gene matches. The CDR3 covers 17 residues. Germline CDR1 and CDR2: SQVTM and ANQGSEA. The CDR3 bases are TGCAGCGTTGAAACTAGCGGGGGGACTCTCCAATCGGGTGAGCAGTTCTTC. Amino acid sequence: CSVETSGGTLQSGEQFF.

This clone was picked up a small number of times. At the DNA level, this CDR3 is encoded by other sequences in the same sample as well. The chain carries TRBV9 and TRBJ2-1, with 10 nucleotides matching TRBD1. V dropped 3 bases and J dropped 4; count of bases not matched to a gene: 4. The CDR3 totals 15 residues. Per the germline V gene, CDR1 is SGDLS and CDR2 is YYNGEE. The CDR3 is CASSDRDRGYNEQFF. CDR3 coding DNA: TGTGCCAGCAGCGACCGGGACAGGGGATACAATGAGCAGTTCTTC.

The CDR3: CASSLGQYGRDSRDYGYTF. DNA of the CDR3: TGTGCCAGCAGCTTAGGACAGTACGGGAGAGACTCCAGAGACTATGGCTACACCTTC. The rearrangement uses TRBV7-9 and TRBJ1-2; weak D call: TRBD1 (5 bases). Germline V gene sequence: CDR1 SEHNR, CDR2 FQNEAQ (reference sequence). CDR3 length: 19 residues. The ends were cut back, 1 base at V and 3 bases at J, with 24 bases in the middle.

This clone showed up just a few times. This sequence joins TRBV19 and TRBJ2-7; D gene unclear. The CDR3 is 12 amino acids. Deletions cut 4 bases from V and 6 bases from J, with 10 bases between. Looked up from germline, CDR1 is LNHDA and CDR2 is SQIVND (reference sequence). DNA of the CDR3: TGTGCCAGTAGTACCCTAGATTCCGAGCAGTACTTC. Its protein is CASSTLDSEQYF.

To note about this clone: Other DNA sequences in this sample translate to the same CDR3. This sequence joins TRBV19 and TRBJ2-7, with 7 bases that match TRBD1. The CDR3 totals 13 residues. V trimming: 5 bases; J trimming: 1 base; junction bases outside the gene matches: 2. The germline gives CDR1 LNHDA, CDR2 SQIVND (reference sequence). In DNA form, the CDR3 reads TGTGCCAGTAGTGACAGGGCGTCCTACGAGCAGTACTTC. Protein: CASSDRASYEQYF.

The chain recombines TRBV4-2 with TRBJ1-6; D is undetermined. The CDR3 covers 16 residues. The germline gives CDR1 LGHNA, CDR2 YNFKEQ. V lost 1 base, J lost 5 bases, and 12 bases lay in between. The CDR3 loop reads CASSQVPAPNNSPLHF. The CDR3 DNA reads as TGTGCCAGCAGCCAAGTTCCAGCCCCCAATAATTCACCCCTCCACTTT.

The V gene is TRBV29-1, the J gene TRBJ1-1; no definite D call. Trimming left V 0 bases short and J 4 bases short, with 12 bases between. The length of the CDR3 is 14 residues. CDR1 and CDR2 from the germline V gene are SQVTM and ANQGSEA. CDR3 sequence: CSVEDLRVATEAFF. The CDR3 coding sequence is TGCAGCGTTGAAGATCTTAGGGTAGCCACTGAAGCTTTCTTT.

CDR3 sequence reads: CASSLGGVYEQYF. DNA for the CDR3: TGTGCCAGCAGTTTAGGAGGGGTATACGAGCAGTACTTC. This rearrangement joins TRBV28 to TRBJ2-7, with TRBD2 as a possible D gene (6 bases). V was trimmed by 2 bases and J by 4 bases, leaving 9 bases between them. The CDR3 is made up of 13 amino acids. Germline V gene data show CDR1 as MDHEN and CDR2 as SYDVKM.

The rearrangement joins TRBV7-8 to TRBJ2-3; possible D gene TRBD2, 5 bases. Germline CDR1 and CDR2: SGHVS and FQNEAQ. V shed 8 bases and J shed 3 bases, with 12 bases lying between them. The CDR3 runs to 13 residues. The CDR3 nucleotides read TGTGCCAGCCGGGCTAGCATGACAGATACGCAGTATTTT. Its translation is CASRASMTDTQYF.

V usage is TRBV14 and J usage is TRBJ2-1; 12 bases are a match to TRBD1. This CDR3 comprises 14 residues. Trimming at V came to 8 bases and at J to 8 bases, leaving 7 bases not matched to a gene. Germline CDR1 is SGHDN and CDR2 is FVKESK. The CDR3 spells CASHRGQGADEQFF. CDR3 sequence (DNA): TGTGCCAGCCACCGGGGACAGGGGGCCGATGAGCAGTTCTTC.

This sequence joins TRBV27 and TRBJ2-2, with no clear D. The CDR3 loop spans 13 amino acids. Trimming shortened V by 3 bases and J by 7 bases, and 9 bases separated the two germline ends. The V gene's germline CDR1 is MNHEY and CDR2 SMNVEV (reference sequence). DNA for the CDR3: TGTGCCAGCAGTTTGTCAGCGAGCGGGGAGCTGTTTTTT. Encoded protein: CASSLSASGELFF.

The rearrangement uses TRBV14 and TRBJ2-7, with 13 positions matching TRBD2. Unmatched junction bases numbered 8, after V lost 2 bases and J lost 4 bases. The CDR3 is made up of 17 amino acids. Germline CDR1 is SGHDN and CDR2 is FVKESK. The CDR3 loop is CASSQIPGTSGTYEQYF. CDR3 DNA sequence: TGTGCCAGCAGCCAAATACCCGGGACTAGCGGGACGTACGAGCAGTACTTC.

This clone was detected only once. V is TRBV7-9 and J is TRBJ2-1; TRBD2 matches at 14 bases. V shed 5 bases and J 0 bases; nucleotides not matched to a gene: 6. This CDR3 is 18 amino acids long. Germline values: CDR1 SEHNR, CDR2 FQNEAQ (reference sequence). The CDR3 protein is CASSTGTSGSSSYNEQFF. DNA for the CDR3: TGTGCCAGCAGCACCGGGACTAGCGGGAGTAGCTCCTACAATGAGCAGTTCTTC.

The chain joins TRBV19 to TRBJ2-7; possibly TRBD1 or TRBD2 for D (5 bases each). The germline V gene encodes CDR1 LNHDA and CDR2 SQIVND (reference sequence). The V end was cut by 7 bases, the J end by 6 bases, with 13 bases between. CDR3 length: 12 residues. The DNA of the CDR3 is TGTGCCAGTAATGAAGGTGGGGGCGAGCAGTACTTC. This gives the protein CASNEGGGEQYF.

The chain couples TRBV7-9 to TRBJ1-1; D call uncertain. The CDR3 extends over 12 amino acids. Looked up from germline, CDR1 is SEHNR and CDR2 is FQNEAQ (reference sequence). Trimming removed 1 base at V and 5 bases at J, with 5 bases between. The CDR3 is CASSLGETEAFF. Here the CDR3 DNA reads TGTGCCAGCAGCTTAGGCGAGACTGAAGCTTTCTTT.

This clone was detected a few times. The chain combines TRBV27 with TRBJ1-1; D is possibly TRBD1 (6 bases). Looked up from germline, CDR1 is MNHEY and CDR2 is SMNVEV (reference sequence). This CDR3 is built from 11 residues. V was trimmed by 8 bases and J by 6 bases, leaving 10 bases between them. CDR3 in amino acids: CASGDTPEAFF. In DNA form, the CDR3 reads TGTGCCAGCGGGGACACGCCTGAAGCTTTCTTT.

The genes are TRBV14 and TRBJ1-1; 10 nucleotides match TRBD1. Germline V gives CDR1 SGHDN, CDR2 FVKESK. Trimming at V came to 2 bases and at J to 0 bases, leaving 6 bases not matched to a gene. The CDR3 spans 17 residues. The CDR3 loop is CASSQRDRGFMNTEAFF. CDR3 in DNA: TGTGCCAGCAGCCAACGGGACAGGGGTTTTATGAACACTGAAGCTTTCTTT.

The chain employs TRBV2 and TRBJ2-2, with 8 bases that match TRBD1. V dropped 1 base and J dropped 5; count of bases not matched to a gene: 9. CDR3 length: 17 residues. Germline CDR1 and CDR2: SNHLY and FYNNEI. In nucleotides, the CDR3 is TGTGCCAGCAGTGAAGGAAAAAACCGGGACAGGACCGGGGAGCTGTTTTTT. It yields the protein CASSEGKNRDRTGELFF. Based on the CDR3 plus reference TRBV2 and TRBJ2-2, the full variable domain is EPEVTQTPSHQVTQMGQEVILRCVPISNHLYFYWYRQILGQKVEFLVSFYNNEISEKSEIFDDQFSVERPDGSNFTLKIRSTKLEDSAMYFCASSEGKNRDRTGELFFGEGSRLTVL.

The genes are TRBV7-3 and TRBJ1-1, with a weak D call TRBD1 (6 bases). CDR3 size: 14 residues. V shed 5 bases and J shed 4 bases, with 14 bases lying between them. Per germline, CDR1 SGHTA and CDR2 FQGTGA. The CDR3 coding sequence is TGTGCCAGCAGCCCGGGAGGGGGAGGCACTGAAGCTTTCTTT. As protein: CASSPGGGGTEAFF.

The chain recombines TRBV5-1 with TRBJ2-7; no reliable D call. The V end was cut by 0 bases, the J end by 4 bases, with 14 bases between. This CDR3 is built from 15 residues. CDR1 and CDR2 from the germline V gene are SGHRS and YFSETQ. The chain's CDR3 is CASSLGVGLAYEQYF. CDR3 DNA sequence: TGCGCCAGCAGCTTGGGTGTAGGGTTGGCGTACGAGCAGTACTTC.

The chain couples TRBV28 to TRBJ1-4; maybe TRBD1 (5 bases). This CDR3 region has 14 residues. V was clipped by 5 bases and J by 8 bases, with 15 bases between them. Germline assignment: CDR1 MDHEN and CDR2 SYDVKM. The CDR3 coding sequence is TGTGCCAGCAGTCCCAGGGAGGGTGGAGAAAAACTGTTTTTT. It translates to CASSPREGGEKLFF.

This rearrangement joins TRBV27 to TRBJ2-7, with TRBD1 matching 8 bases. The length of the CDR3 is 15 residues. CDR1 and CDR2 (germline): MNHEY, SMNVEV (reference sequence). Unmatched junction bases numbered 10, after V lost 3 bases and J lost 6 bases. The CDR3 nucleotides are TGTGCCAGCAGTTTCGCGGCAGGGGGCCCCTCCGAGCAGTACTTC. This encodes CASSFAAGGPSEQYF.